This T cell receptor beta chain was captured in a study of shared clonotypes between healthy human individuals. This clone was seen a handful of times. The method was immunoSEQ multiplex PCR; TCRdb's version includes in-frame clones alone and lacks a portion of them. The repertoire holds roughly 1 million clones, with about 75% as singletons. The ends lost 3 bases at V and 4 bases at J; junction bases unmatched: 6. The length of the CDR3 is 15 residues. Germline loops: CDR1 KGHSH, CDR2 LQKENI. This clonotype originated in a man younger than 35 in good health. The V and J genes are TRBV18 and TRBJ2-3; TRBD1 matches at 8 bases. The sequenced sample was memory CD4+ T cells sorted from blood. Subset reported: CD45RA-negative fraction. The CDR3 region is CASSPSGQGADTQYF. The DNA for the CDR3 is TGTGCCAGCTCACCGTCTGGACAGGGCGCAGATACGCAGTATTTT.